The TCR beta chain under discussion was sequenced for a study of cytomegalovirus exposure and HLA in healthy donors. General study results and limits: Later work showed greater clonal expansion in HLA-associated TCR beta chains than in equally common others.

Vbeta (60) and Jbeta (13) primers were used in the PCR. Using immunoSEQ multiplex PCR, the repertoire was profiled, and TCRdb retains in-frame clones only, with some absent. Seen in this sample are 50,000 to 60,000 clones; the ten most common clones hold 3.5% to 4%. In regard to this clone: What it recognizes is unknown.

Sequencing was performed on PBMCs. The source of this sequence is a male donor in good health and CMV-seronegative.

CDR3 amino acids: CASSLTSAGSGELFF. The CDR3 DNA follows: TGTGCCAGCAGTTTAACTAGTGCGGGCTCGGGGGAGCTGTTTTTT. The chain has TRBV27 and TRBJ2-2, with D possibly TRBD2 on 5 matching bases. Germline CDR1 is MNHEY and CDR2 is SMNVEV (reference sequence). This CDR3 comprises 15 residues. Trimming shortened V by 2 bases and J by 8 bases, and 15 bases separated the two germline ends.